These 8 T cell receptor beta chains came from one sample sequenced in a study of long-term antiretroviral therapy in people with HIV. The assay, immunoSEQ v3.0, was run at survey level. The data were produced by immunoSEQ multiplex PCR, yet TCRdb's version contains in-frame clones alone and is incomplete. The sample lists some 30,000 clones, more than 75% seen once, with roughly 0.94% in the top ten. Source: unsorted PBMCs, taken 2 years after starting antiretroviral therapy. These receptor sequences come from a man aged 45-65 years with HIV.

The chain combines TRBV5-1 with TRBJ2-7; 9 bases match TRBD2. The junction had 8 bases not matched to a gene; V was cut back by 0 bases and J by 7 bases. From germline, CDR1 is SGHRS and CDR2 YFSETQ. This CDR3 contains 15 residues. In DNA form, the CDR3 reads TGCGCCAGCAGCTTGGGACTAGCGGCTTACGAGGAGCAGTACTTC. It specifies CASSLGLAAYEEQYF.

V gene TRBV28 combines with J gene TRBJ2-1; TRBD1 agrees at 9 bases. CDR1 and CDR2 (germline): MDHEN, SYDVKM. J lost 7 bases, V lost 4 bases, and 11 bases had no gene match. The CDR3 contains 16 residues. CDR3 in amino acids: CASSSPHDRGENEQFF. The CDR3 bases are TGTGCCAGCAGTTCCCCGCATGACAGGGGGGAGAATGAGCAGTTCTTC.

The gene calls are TRBV5-1 and TRBJ1-6; 7 bases match TRBD1. Germline-derived CDR1 and CDR2 are SGHRS and YFSETQ. The CDR3 extends over 14 amino acids. V shed 0 bases, J shed 10 bases, and the junction held 4 bases outside the gene matches. The CDR3 protein is CASSLDRGLSPLHF. In DNA, the CDR3 is TGCGCCAGCAGCTTGGACAGGGGACTCTCACCCCTCCACTTT.

The chain combines TRBV30 with TRBJ2-2; D remains unclear. The CDR3 totals 15 residues. Germline assignment: CDR1 GTSNPN and CDR2 SVGIG (reference sequence). V gave up 4 bases and J gave up 0 bases, with 12 bases separating them. CDR3 sequence: CAWIRRLTNTGELFF. In nucleotides, the CDR3 is TGTGCCTGGATACGGAGACTGACGAACACCGGGGAGCTGTTTTTT.

The chain couples TRBV7-8 to TRBJ2-7; TRBD1 matches 7 bases. V was pared by 0 bases and J by 4 bases, with 6 bases of the junction left unmatched. CDR3 length equals 15 residues. Germline-derived CDR1 and CDR2 are SGHVS and FQNEAQ. The CDR3 nucleotides are TGTGCCAGCAGCTTAGCGACGACAGGGATGTACGAGCAGTACTTC. Translated, it gives CASSLATTGMYEQYF.

This rearrangement joins TRBV7-2 to TRBJ2-7; D may be TRBD1 (6 bases). In germline, CDR1 is SGHTA, CDR2 FQGNSA. This CDR3 region has 14 residues. V gave up 5 bases and J gave up 0 bases, with 11 bases separating them. As DNA, the CDR3 is TGTGCCAGCAGCACCCCGGACAGCTCCTACGAGCAGTACTTC. This sequence encodes CASSTPDSSYEQYF.

The rearrangement joins TRBV18 to TRBJ2-3, with D uncertain. Germline CDR1 and CDR2: KGHSH and LQKENI. The ends were cut back, 6 bases at V and 4 bases at J, with 11 bases in the middle. This CDR3 comprises 13 residues. CDR3 nucleotides: TGTGCCAGCTCCGAACCAGAGTCAGATACGCAGTATTTT. Translating it yields CASSEPESDTQYF. The full variable domain, with the rest looked up from reference TRBV18 and TRBJ2-3, is NAGVMQNPRHLVRRRGQEARLRCSPMKGHSHVYWYRQLPEEGLKFMVYLQKENIIDESGMPKERFSAEFPKEGPSILRIQQVVRGDSAAYFCASSEPESDTQYFGPGTRLTVL.

V is TRBV5-1 and J is TRBJ2-3; D call uncertain. The CDR3 runs 14 residues. Germline CDR1 SGHRS, CDR2 YFSETQ. V shed 5 bases and J shed 2 bases, with 12 bases lying between them. CDR3 loop: CASSDRVYTDTQYF. The CDR3 DNA sequence: TGCGCCAGCAGTGATAGGGTCTACACAGATACGCAGTATTTT. Based on the CDR3 plus reference TRBV5-1 and TRBJ2-3, the full variable domain is KAGVTQTPRYLIKTRGQQVTLSCSPISGHRSVSWYQQTPGQGLQFLFEYFSETQRNKGNFPGRFSGRQFSNSRSEMNVSTLELGDSALYLCASSDRVYTDTQYFGPGTRLTVL.